The rows below give T cell receptor beta chains drawn from one sample of a study of cytomegalovirus exposure and HLA in healthy donors. The assay was immunoSEQ multiplex PCR, and TCRdb's table has in-frame clones only and misses some. The sample shows around 130,000 clones, 75% to 90% of them seen only once. The specimen was PBMCs. All receptors derive from a woman under 40 in good health and CMV-seropositive. Both conserved end residues are part of each CDR3. A D gene is named only where the DNA matches it firmly. Rows may omit the clone size; those that give it use once, few, many or a size class.

v_call	clone_size	d_call	j_call	cdr3_nt	cdr3_aa
TRBV2	-	-	TRBJ2-1	TGTGCCAGCAATGGGGCGAGCTCCTACAATGAGCAGTTCTTC	CASNGASSYNEQFF
TRBV9	-	-	TRBJ2-1	TGTGCCAGCAGCGTAGGGGGCGCGATCTCCTACAATGAGCAGTTCTTC	CASSVGGAISYNEQFF
TRBV6-5	-	TRBD1	TRBJ2-7	TGTGCCAGCAGTTACCGCGACAGGGGAGGCTACGAGCAGTACTTC	CASSYRDRGGYEQYF
TRBV28	-	TRBD1	TRBJ2-7	TGTGCCAGCAGTTCTGCCGCTTCGGGACAGGTCCACGAGCAGTACTTC	CASSSAASGQVHEQYF
TRBV19	-	-	TRBJ2-1	TGTGCCAGTAGTGGAGGGGGCGATGAGCAGTTCTTC	CASSGGGDEQFF
TRBV12-5	-	-	TRBJ1-3	TGTGCTAGTGGTTTCCGAACAGCAGGAAACACCATATATTTT	CASGFRTAGNTIYF
TRBV9	-	TRBD2	TRBJ2-3	TGTGCCAGCAGCGCCGGACTAGCGGGTATGGGGGGCACAGATACGCAGTATTTT	CASSAGLAGMGGTDTQYF
TRBV5-1	few	-	TRBJ2-7	TGCGCCAGCAGGAGCTCCTACGAGCAGTACTTC	CASRSSYEQYF
TRBV7-2	-	-	TRBJ2-6	TGTGCCAGCAGCCACGCCAGTACCGGGGCCAACGTCCTGACTTTC	CASSHASTGANVLTF
TRBV6-1	-	TRBD1	TRBJ2-7	TGTGCCAGCATGCGGGACAGGGGAACCGAGCAGTACTTC	CASMRDRGTEQYF
TRBV4-1	-	TRBD2	TRBJ2-1	TGCGCCAGCAGCCCCTACCGGACTAGCGGGAGGAGTGGTGAGCAGTTCTTC	CASSPYRTSGRSGEQFF
TRBV2	once	-	TRBJ2-5	TGTGCCAGCAGTCTCACTACTCCTCTGGAGACCCAGTACTTC	CASSLTTPLETQYF
TRBV9	-	-	TRBJ1-4	TGTGCCAGCAGCGTAGGCGGTCAGATTAATGAAAAACTGTTTTTT	CASSVGGQINEKLFF
TRBV11-2	-	-	TRBJ2-5	TGTGCCAGCAGCTTAGGGTTAGCCCAAGAGACCCAGTACTTC	CASSLGLAQETQYF
TRBV29-1	-	TRBD2	TRBJ2-3	TGCAGCGTCAGGACTAGCTCCACAGATACGCAGTATTTT	CSVRTSSTDTQYF
TRBV9	-	-	TRBJ1-6	TGTGCCAGCAGCGTAGATGATACAAATTCACCCCTCCACTTT	CASSVDDTNSPLHF
TRBV7-2	-	-	TRBJ1-3	TGTGCCAGCAGCTTGACAGTATCGGGAAACACCATATATTTT	CASSLTVSGNTIYF
TRBV18	-	-	TRBJ2-7	TGTGCCAGCTCACCACCGACAAGTTACGAGCAGTACTTC	CASSPPTSYEQYF
TRBV20-1	-	TRBD1	TRBJ1-4	TGCAGTGCTAGAGATGACAGGGGAGTTTTT	CSARDDRGVF
TRBV6-5	-	-	TRBJ1-2	TGTGCCAGCAGTCCCTACCCGGCACCAGGCTATGGCTACACCTTC	CASSPYPAPGYGYTF
TRBV10-3	-	TRBD2	TRBJ2-1	TGTGCCAGCAGTTACGGGAAGCGGGAGGAGTTCTTC	CASSYGKREEFF
TRBV6-1	-	TRBD1	TRBJ1-5	TGTGCCAGCAGTGAGATTCGGACAGGGGGAGATCAGCCCCAGCATTTT	CASSEIRTGGDQPQHF
TRBV9	-	TRBD1	TRBJ1-1	TGTGCCAGCAGCTCCCGGGACAGGGGGAGCACTGAAGCTTTCTTT	CASSSRDRGSTEAFF